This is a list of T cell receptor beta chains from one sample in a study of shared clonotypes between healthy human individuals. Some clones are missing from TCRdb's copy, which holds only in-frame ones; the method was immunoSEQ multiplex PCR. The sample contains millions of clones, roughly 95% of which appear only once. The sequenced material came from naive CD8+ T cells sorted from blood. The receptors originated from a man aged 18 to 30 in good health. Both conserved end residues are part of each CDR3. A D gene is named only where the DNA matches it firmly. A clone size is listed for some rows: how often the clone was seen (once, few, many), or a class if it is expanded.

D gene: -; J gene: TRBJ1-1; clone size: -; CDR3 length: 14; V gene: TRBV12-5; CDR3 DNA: TGTGCTAGTGGTTTGGTCATGGGTGGGACTGAAGCTTTCTTT; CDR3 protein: CASGLVMGGTEAFF
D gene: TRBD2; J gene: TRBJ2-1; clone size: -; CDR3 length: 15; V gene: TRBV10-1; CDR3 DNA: TGCGCCAGCAGTGATGCTCCGGGACTAGCGAACGAGCAGTTCTTC; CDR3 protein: CASSDAPGLANEQFF
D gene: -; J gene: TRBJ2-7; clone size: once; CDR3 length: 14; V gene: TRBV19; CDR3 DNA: TGTGCCAGTAGTCCCGGACAAGGAGGCTACGAGCAGTACTTC; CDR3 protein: CASSPGQGGYEQYF
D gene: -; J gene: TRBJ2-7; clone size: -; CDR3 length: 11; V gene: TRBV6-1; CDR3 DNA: TGTGCCAGCAGTGTCCTAAGAGAGCAGTACTTC; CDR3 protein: CASSVLREQYF
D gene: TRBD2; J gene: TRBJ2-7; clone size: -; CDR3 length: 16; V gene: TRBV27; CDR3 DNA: TGTGCCAGCAGTCCCCATACTAGCGGGGTTACCTACGAGCAGTACTTC; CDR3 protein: CASSPHTSGVTYEQYF
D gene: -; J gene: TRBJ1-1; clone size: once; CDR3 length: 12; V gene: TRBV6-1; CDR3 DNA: TGTGCCAGCAGTGAAGGGTTACCTGAAGCTTTCTTT; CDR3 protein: CASSEGLPEAFF
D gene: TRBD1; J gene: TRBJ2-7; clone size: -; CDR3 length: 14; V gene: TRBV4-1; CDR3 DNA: TGCGCCAGCAGTCAAGGCAGGGGGCCGTACGAGCAGTACTTC; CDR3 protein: CASSQGRGPYEQYF
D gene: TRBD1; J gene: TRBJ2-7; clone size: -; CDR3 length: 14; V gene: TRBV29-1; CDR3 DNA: TGCAGCGTCATTCCCGGGACAGGCCTCTACGAGCAGTACTTC; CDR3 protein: CSVIPGTGLYEQYF
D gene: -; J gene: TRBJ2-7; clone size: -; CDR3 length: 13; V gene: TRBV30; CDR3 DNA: TGTGCCTGGGGGGACGGTGTTTCCTACGAGCAGTACTTC; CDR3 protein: CAWGDGVSYEQYF
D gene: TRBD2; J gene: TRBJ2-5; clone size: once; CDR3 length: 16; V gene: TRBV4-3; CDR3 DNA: TGCGCCAGCAGCCCTGAACTAGCGGCCCTTCAAGAGACCCAGTACTTC; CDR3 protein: CASSPELAALQETQYF
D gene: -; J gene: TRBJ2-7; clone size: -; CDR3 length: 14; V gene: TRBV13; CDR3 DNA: TGTGCCAGCAGCGTTAGCGGTAGCTCCTACGAGCAGTACTTC; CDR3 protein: CASSVSGSSYEQYF
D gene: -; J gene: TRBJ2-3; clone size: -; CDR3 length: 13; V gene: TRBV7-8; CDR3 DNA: TGTGCCAGCACCAAAATCTTAACAGATACGCAGTATTTT; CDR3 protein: CASTKILTDTQYF
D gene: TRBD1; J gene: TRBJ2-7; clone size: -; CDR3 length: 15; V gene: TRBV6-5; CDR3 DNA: TGTGCCAGCAACTACCGGGACAGGGGACCCTACGAGCAGTACTTC; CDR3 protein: CASNYRDRGPYEQYF
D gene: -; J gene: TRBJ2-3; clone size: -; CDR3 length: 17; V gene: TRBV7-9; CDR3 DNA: TGTGCCAGCACCCCTCACTTGGGGGGGCTGGCCACAGATACGCAGTATTTT; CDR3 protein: CASTPHLGGLATDTQYF
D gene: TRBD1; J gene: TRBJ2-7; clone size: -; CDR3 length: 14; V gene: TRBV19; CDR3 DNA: TGTGCCAGTAGTACGGAACAGGGGGAGTACGAGCAGTACTTC; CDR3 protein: CASSTEQGEYEQYF
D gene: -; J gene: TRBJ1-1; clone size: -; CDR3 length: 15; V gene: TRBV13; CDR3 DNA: TGTGCCAGCAGCTTAGGCGGTGTATTGAACACTGAAGCTTTCTTT; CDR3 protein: CASSLGGVLNTEAFF
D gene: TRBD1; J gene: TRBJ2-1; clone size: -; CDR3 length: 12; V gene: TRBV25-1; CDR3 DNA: TGTGCCAGCAGCGGGACAGCCAATGAGCAGTTCTTC; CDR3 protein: CASSGTANEQFF